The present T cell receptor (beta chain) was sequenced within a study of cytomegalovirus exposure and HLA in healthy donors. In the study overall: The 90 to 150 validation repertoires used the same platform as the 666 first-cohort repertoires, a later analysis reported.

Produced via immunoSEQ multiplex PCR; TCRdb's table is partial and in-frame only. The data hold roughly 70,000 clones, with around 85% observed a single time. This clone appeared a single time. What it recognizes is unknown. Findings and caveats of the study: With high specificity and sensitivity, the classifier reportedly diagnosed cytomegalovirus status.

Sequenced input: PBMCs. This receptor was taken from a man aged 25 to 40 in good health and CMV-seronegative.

The CDR3, as DNA: TGTGCCAGTAGTTATCCCGGGACAGGGAACTATGGCTACACCTTC. It encodes CASSYPGTGNYGYTF. The chain links TRBV19 to TRBJ1-2; TRBD1 aligns across 9 bases. J gave up 2 bases and V 5 bases, and 6 bases lay outside the gene matches. CDR3 length: 15 amino acids. Germline CDR1 LNHDA, CDR2 SQIVND (reference sequence).